Listed here are 28 T cell receptor beta chains from one sample, sequenced in a study of T cell responses to AZD1222 COVID-19 vaccine (dated by TCRdb to about 2021). In light of the paper, this sample's time point label describes: baseline before first vaccination. The treatment or condition label, read with the paper, signifies: meningococcal conjugate vaccine given as trial control. Receptors were amplified or captured by the immunoSEQ multiplex PCR assay. As stored in TCRdb, this immuneACCESS dataset retains in-frame rearrangements with V and J assigned. A fraction of the clones does not appear; measured against another copy, unresolved V genes explain less than half of the discrepancy, and the remainder lacks a known reason. The sample profile shows over 150,000 clones; around 92% of them were found once. The top ten clonotypes cover about 4% of the sample. The sample here was peripheral blood, taken on day 0 of MenACWY control vaccination. These receptors all stem from an adult in good health.

This rearrangement joins TRBV11-3 to TRBJ2-6; the D is unclear. The CDR3 covers 15 residues. CDR1 is SGHNT and CDR2 is YENEEA in the germline V gene. V gave up 5 bases and J gave up 1 base, with 9 bases separating them. Here the CDR3 DNA reads TGTGCCAGCAGCAACCAGAGATCTGGGGCCAACGTCCTGACTTTC. Translated: CASSNQRSGANVLTF.

The chain employs TRBV11-3 and TRBJ1-4, with a tentative D call TRBD1 (6 bases). Trimming cost V 7 bases and J 4 bases, with 16 bases left between them. CDR3 length equals 15 residues. Germline assignment: CDR1 SGHNT and CDR2 YENEEA. The CDR3 sequence is CASTPGQGHNEKLFF. The CDR3 DNA reads TGTGCCAGCACCCCGGGACAAGGGCATAATGAAAAACTGTTTTTT.

This clone was found a few times. The chain employs TRBV19 and TRBJ1-2; possible D gene TRBD1, 5 bases. V was cut by 3 bases and J by 0 bases, with 8 bases left in between. CDR3 length: 14 residues. The germline CDR1 and CDR2 sequences are LNHDA and SQIVND (reference sequence). The CDR3 DNA is TGTGCCAGTAGTATCTCAGGGTCTAACTATGGCTACACCTTC. This gives the protein CASSISGSNYGYTF. The complete variable domain, with remaining parts taken from reference TRBV19 and TRBJ1-2, reads DGGITQSPKYLFRKEGQNVTLSCEQNLNHDAMYWYRQDPGQGLRLIYYSQIVNDFQKGDIAEGYSVSREKKESFPLTVTSAQKNPTAFYLCASSISGSNYGYTFGSGTRLTVV.

The chain is built from TRBV19 and TRBJ1-1; D remains unclear. Between the trimmed V and J ends, which lost 6 bases and 1 base, there was a span of 3 bases. CDR1 and CDR2 (germline): LNHDA, SQIVND (reference sequence). The CDR3 is 11 residues long. The CDR3 DNA reads TGTGCCAGTAGACGGAACACTGAAGCTTTCTTT. This codes for CASRRNTEAFF.

The chain links TRBV12-3 or TRBV12-4 to TRBJ2-3; D might be TRBD1 or TRBD2, each matching 5 bases. Trimming took off 6 bases at V and 4 bases at J, with 8 bases between the two ends. This CDR3 comprises 12 residues. The CDR3 is CASRGDADTQYF. CDR3 in DNA: TGTGCCAGCAGGGGGGATGCAGATACGCAGTATTTT.

The rearrangement links TRBV3-1 (or the pseudogene TRBV3-2) to TRBJ1-5, with 8 bases fitting TRBD1. Looked up from germline, CDR1 is LGHDT and CDR2 is YNNKEL (reference sequence). The CDR3 contains 16 residues. The V segment lost 3 bases and the J segment 4 bases; nucleotides outside the gene matches: 8. CDR3 sequence (DNA): TGTGCCAGCAGCCATGCCGCCAGGGGGCTGAATCAGCCCCAGCATTTT. Translation gives CASSHAARGLNQPQHF.

This rearrangement joins TRBV7-2 to TRBJ2-1; 10 bases fit TRBD2. The CDR3 runs to 15 residues. Germline lookup yields CDR1 SGHTA and CDR2 FQGNSA. The J segment lost 9 bases and the V segment lost 4 bases, leaving 9 bases of the junction unmatched. The DNA of the CDR3 is TGTGCCAGCAGCTCCCGACTAGCGGGTCGCGGTGAGCAGTTCTTC. It codes for CASSSRLAGRGEQFF. The whole variable domain, remainder taken from reference TRBV7-2 and TRBJ2-1, is GAGVSQSPSNKVTEKGKDVELRCDPISGHTALYWYRQSLGQGLEFLIYFQGNSAPDKSGLPSDRFSAERTGGSVSTLTIQRTQQEDSAVYLCASSSRLAGRGEQFFGPGTRLTVL.

The chain links TRBV7-2 to TRBJ2-2, with D tentatively TRBD2 (5 bases). The V and J ends lost 1 base and 2 bases respectively, with 11 bases between them. From germline, CDR1 is SGHTA and CDR2 FQGNSA. This CDR3 is 16 amino acids long. In DNA, the CDR3 is TGTGCCAGCAGCTTAGAGGCGGGTGATAACACCGGGGAGCTGTTTTTT. Protein: CASSLEAGDNTGELFF. The variable domain in full, completed from reference TRBV7-2 and TRBJ2-2, reads GAGVSQSPSNKVTEKGKDVELRCDPISGHTALYWYRQSLGQGLEFLIYFQGNSAPDKSGLPSDRFSAERTGGSVSTLTIQRTQQEDSAVYLCASSLEAGDNTGELFFGEGSRLTVL.

This clone appeared a single time. The rearrangement joins TRBV2 to TRBJ2-2; TRBD2 might be the D (5 bases). CDR1 and CDR2 (germline): SNHLY, FYNNEI. The CDR3 extends over 18 amino acids. The V and J ends lost 0 bases and 0 bases respectively, with 14 bases between them. The CDR3 DNA is TGTGCCAGCAGTGAAGCGCTTCAGGCGGGTCCGAACACCGGGGAGCTGTTTTTT. This codes for CASSEALQAGPNTGELFF.

V is TRBV19 and J is TRBJ1-4, with D tentatively TRBD1 (5 bases). The ends were cut back, 7 bases at V and 1 base at J, with 13 bases in the middle. The CDR3 spans 15 residues. Germline values: CDR1 LNHDA, CDR2 SQIVND (reference sequence). CDR3 sequence reads: CASKPRGVTNEKLFF. CDR3 coding DNA: TGTGCCAGTAAACCCCGAGGGGTAACTAATGAAAAACTGTTTTTT.

This clone has only one observation. The rearrangement uses TRBV27 and TRBJ2-7, with unresolved D. The CDR3 runs to 14 residues. Trimming cost V 3 bases and J 2 bases, with 11 bases left between them. Germline V CDR1 and CDR2: MNHEY, SMNVEV (reference sequence). The chain's CDR3 is CASSFLGRTYEQYF. CDR3 nucleotides: TGTGCCAGCAGTTTTCTCGGGCGGACCTACGAGCAGTACTTC.

This rearrangement joins TRBV6-5 to TRBJ2-7; 7 positions match TRBD2. This CDR3 comprises 14 residues. Germline assignment: CDR1 MNHEY and CDR2 SVGAGI. The V and J ends lost 6 bases and 2 bases, in that order; junction bases with no gene match: 7. Here the CDR3 DNA reads TGTGCCAGCAGGACGGGGGGTCGGCCCTACGAGCAGTACTTC. It encodes CASRTGGRPYEQYF.

The gene calls are TRBV30 and TRBJ2-3; tentatively, D is TRBD1 or TRBD2 (6 bases each). The CDR3 consists of 12 residues. V was clipped by 2 bases and J by 6 bases, with 9 bases between them. Germline CDR1 GTSNPN, CDR2 SVGIG (reference sequence). CDR3 loop: CAWSLGGDTQYF. CDR3 sequence (DNA): TGTGCCTGGAGTTTGGGGGGCGATACGCAGTATTTT.

V is TRBV9 and J is TRBJ2-2; 12 bases align to TRBD2. The V segment lost 4 bases and the J segment 7 bases; nucleotides outside the gene matches: 8. This CDR3 has 16 residues. CDR1 and CDR2 (germline): SGDLS, YYNGEE. CDR3 protein: CASSSRTSGTGGELFF. In DNA form, the CDR3 reads TGTGCCAGCAGCTCTCGGACTAGCGGGACGGGCGGGGAGCTGTTTTTT.

J is TRBJ2-1 and V is TRBV19; D ambiguous. The CDR3 is 14 residues long. Trimming removed 10 bases at V and 0 bases at J, with 13 bases between. Germline CDR1 is LNHDA and CDR2 is SQIVND (reference sequence). The CDR3 loop is CANHKPSSYNEQFF. The CDR3 nucleotides are TGTGCCAACCATAAGCCAAGCTCCTACAATGAGCAGTTCTTC.

The CDR3 loop reads CASSLDEAKQFF. DNA for the CDR3: TGCGCCAGCAGCTTGGATGAGGCCAAGCAGTTCTTC. The rearrangement links TRBV5-1 to TRBJ2-1; D unresolved. V lost 0 bases to trimming and J lost 11 bases, with 9 bases between them. Looked up from germline, CDR1 is SGHRS and CDR2 is YFSETQ. The CDR3 spans 12 residues.

The genes are TRBV7-9 and TRBJ2-1; D ambiguous. Trimming removed 5 bases from V and 10 bases from J, with 9 bases in between. This CDR3 region has 11 residues. From germline, CDR1 is SEHNR and CDR2 FQNEAQ (reference sequence). CDR3 coding DNA: TGTGCCAGCAGCCCCGGAGAGGAGCAGTTCTTC. It is translated as CASSPGEEQFF.

The rearrangement links TRBV9 to TRBJ2-1; the D is unclear. Germline V lookup: CDR1 SGDLS, CDR2 YYNGEE. This CDR3 has 12 residues. With 0 bases removed from V and 4 bases from J, the gap between germline ends came to 2 bases. CDR3 bases: TGTGCCAGCAGCGTAGGGTACAATGAGCAGTTCTTC. Translating it yields CASSVGYNEQFF.

The chain is built from TRBV4-3 and TRBJ1-1; no clear D. Trimming removed 6 bases from V and 5 bases from J, with 22 bases in between. CDR1 LGHNA and CDR2 YSLEER come from the germline V gene. The CDR3 runs to 16 residues. For the CDR3, the DNA is TGCGCCAGCAGGCAACTTGCCGGGTCCGTAGAAACTGAAGCTTTCTTT. Translating gives CASRQLAGSVETEAFF.

V and J are TRBV27 and TRBJ2-5; 7 positions agree with TRBD2. There are 17 residues in the CDR3. Germline V gene data show CDR1 as MNHEY and CDR2 as SMNVEV (reference sequence). Losses at the gene ends were 3 bases for V and 2 bases for J; bases not matched to a gene: 12. For the CDR3, the DNA is TGTGCCAGCAGTTTCCGCGGGAGCATCCGGGGGCAAGAGACCCAGTACTTC. Translation gives CASSFRGSIRGQETQYF.

This clone has just one count. V gene TRBV2 combines with J gene TRBJ1-2, with 7 bases matching TRBD1. The length of the CDR3 is 12 residues. Germline V lookup: CDR1 SNHLY, CDR2 FYNNEI. Trimming cost V 7 bases and J 7 bases; bases outside gene matches: 6. The CDR3 is CASNPGGSGYTF. For the CDR3, the DNA is TGTGCCAGCAATCCAGGGGGAAGTGGCTACACCTTC.

This clone occurred once. The rearrangement uses TRBV7-9 and TRBJ1-2; D is unclear. Germline CDR1 is SEHNR and CDR2 is FQNEAQ (reference sequence). The V end was cut by 4 bases, the J end by 3 bases, with 21 bases between. The CDR3 loop spans 17 amino acids. The CDR3 sequence is CASSYPLSGLGDYGYTF. In DNA, the CDR3 is TGTGCCAGCAGCTATCCCCTATCAGGCCTGGGTGACTATGGCTACACCTTC.

The chain carries TRBV7-2 and TRBJ1-2, with no clear D. Germline-derived CDR1 and CDR2 are SGHTA and FQGNSA. V lost 1 base, J lost 3 bases, and 9 bases lay in between. The CDR3 extends over 14 amino acids. CDR3 nucleotide sequence: TGTGCCAGCAGCTTAGACGGGCTAGACTATGGCTACACCTTC. As protein: CASSLDGLDYGYTF.

The chain combines TRBV9 with TRBJ1-1; D possibly corresponds to TRBD1 (5 bases). V lost 6 bases to trimming and J lost 1 base, with 16 bases between them. CDR1 and CDR2 (germline): SGDLS, YYNGEE. This CDR3 is 15 amino acids long. CDR3 bases: TGTGCCAGCACCCTAGGGTGGGGACCGAACACTGAAGCTTTCTTT. This translates into CASTLGWGPNTEAFF.

The chain recombines TRBV28 with TRBJ2-1; TRBD1 agrees at 10 bases. Germline CDR1 reads MDHEN; CDR2 reads SYDVKM. The CDR3 contains 15 residues. V dropped 5 bases and J dropped 7; count of bases not matched to a gene: 8. The CDR3 region has the DNA TGTGCCAGCAGTCCCCTCCGGGACAGGGGAAATGAGCAGTTCTTC. This translates into CASSPLRDRGNEQFF.

V usage is TRBV19 and J usage is TRBJ2-7, with 13 nucleotides matching TRBD2. This CDR3 region has 15 residues. Germline CDR1 is LNHDA and CDR2 is SQIVND (reference sequence). With 7 bases clipped from V and 3 bases from J, the junction kept 6 bases outside the gene matches. The chain's CDR3 is CASTLRLAGGYEQYF. CDR3 in DNA: TGTGCCAGTACCCTACGACTAGCGGGAGGCTACGAGCAGTACTTC.

The J gene is TRBJ2-7, the V gene TRBV10-3; D may be TRBD1 (6 bases). The CDR3 covers 14 residues. Germline V gene lookup returns CDR1 ENHRY and CDR2 SYGVKD. The germline V and J ends were trimmed by 6 bases and 6 bases, with 18 bases remaining between them. In DNA form, the CDR3 reads TGTGCCATCAGGAGGGACACCATGAATGCCGAGCAGTACTTC. Its protein is CAIRRDTMNAEQYF.

The V and J genes are TRBV27 and TRBJ2-2; D gene uncertain. The germline V gene has CDR1 MNHEY and CDR2 SMNVEV (reference sequence). The V gene lost 3 bases and the J gene lost 1 base, with 0 bases spanning the gap. The CDR3 has 12 residues. The DNA for the CDR3 is TGTGCCAGCAGTTTGAACACCGGGGAGCTGTTTTTT. Translating gives CASSLNTGELFF.